This T cell receptor beta chain was identified during a study of CD8+CD57+ T cells in acquired aplastic anemia (dated by TCRdb to the late 2010s). In terms of the full investigation: A mean of about 3.2 ug of DNA, ranging from about 0.19 to 30 ug, was extracted from sorted CD4+ and CD8+ cells. CD8+CD57+ expansion was defined as frequency above the mean frequency observed in healthy subjects. Points the paper makes about the study in general: Patients and healthy controls showed no significant difference in CD8+ Simpson's diversity (P=0.060). Roughly 30 CD8+ CDR3 sequences were shared between patients and controls but appeared highly expressed in patients and within their immunodominant clones.

The length of the CDR3 is 11 amino acids, counting both ends. Of all the DNA, just the CDR3 is kept, 33 bases in frame from base 1. For CDR1 and CDR2, the germline V gene (reference sequence) lists LNHDA and SQIVND. V gives up 8 bases and J gives up 0 bases, and the segment between their germline ends measures 4 bases. As regards this clonotype: Its antigen has not been determined. Since the CDR3 does not end with the conserved phenylalanine or tryptophan, this likely comes from a read error.

TCR beta VDJ combination and CDR3 sequence profiling used genomic DNA as the template. An Illumina HiSeq 2000 was used for TCR repertoire sequencing. The original pipeline was this. TRBV/TRBJ rearrangement plots, CDR3 size and DJ length profiles, and Simpson's diversity index were used to evaluate the repertoires. The most abundant DNA sequence in the deep sequencing data was taken as the immunodominant clone. CDR3 amino acid sequences were checked for sharing between subjects and were compared against published repertoires and the VDJdb database. TCRdb trimmed the raw reads at Q25, called clones with MiXCR and kept productive beta chains. Rows with one shared CDR3 protein collapse into an entry with the most common genes and DNA. TCRdb's processing, not the study's, gives the V and J calls here. This sample gives about 190,000 distinct CDR3 sequences in total; approximately 50% of them show up just once. Jointly, the top ten make up over 7.5% of the sample.

Flow cytometry had shown CD8+CD57+ cell expansion in the patients selected for sequencing. Severe acquired aplastic anemia was diagnosed in all patients according to International Study of Aplastic Anemia and Agranulocytosis and Camitta criteria. At the time blood was sampled, none of the patients had received any therapy. TCR repertoires of sorted CD4+ and CD8+ blood T cells from severe aplastic anemia patients and healthy subjects were deep-sequenced in the study. Patients were enrolled under clinicaltrials.gov protocols 00001620, 01623167, 00001397, 00071045, 00081523 and 00961064 in the USA. Ficoll-Paque density gradient centrifugation was used to isolate peripheral blood mononuclear cells. CD4+ and CD8+ T cells were sorted by FACS or magnetic beads before DNA extraction.

This sequence was found in a human donor with aplastic anemia. This receptor chain uses TRBV19 and TRBJ2-5, with the D segment identity uncertain. The sequenced sample was sorted CD4+, CD8+, or CD8+CD57+ T cells (not recorded which) from PBMCs. The nucleotides read TGTGCCAGTTCATACCAAGAGACCCAGTACCTC. Protein translation: CASSYQETQYL.